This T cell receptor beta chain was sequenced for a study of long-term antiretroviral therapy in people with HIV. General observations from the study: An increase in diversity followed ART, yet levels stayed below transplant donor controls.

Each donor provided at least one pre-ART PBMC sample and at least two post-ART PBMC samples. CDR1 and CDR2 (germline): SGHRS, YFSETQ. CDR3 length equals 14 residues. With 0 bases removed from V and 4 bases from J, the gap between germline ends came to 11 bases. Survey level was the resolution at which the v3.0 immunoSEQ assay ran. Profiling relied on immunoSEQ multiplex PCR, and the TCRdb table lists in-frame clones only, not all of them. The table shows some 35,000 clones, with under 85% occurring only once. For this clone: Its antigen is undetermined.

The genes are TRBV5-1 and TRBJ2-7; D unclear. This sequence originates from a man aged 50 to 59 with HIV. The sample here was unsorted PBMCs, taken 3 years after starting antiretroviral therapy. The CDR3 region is CASSLVVQPYEQYF. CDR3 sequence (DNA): TGCGCCAGCAGCTTGGTAGTTCAGCCTTACGAGCAGTACTTC.